The 21 T cell receptor beta chains presented below share a single source sample, sequenced in a study of glioma-infiltrating T cells after dendritic cell vaccination. Sequencing was performed with immunoSEQ multiplex PCR; in TCRdb, only in-frame clones are kept and a portion is missing. The table shows around 96,000 clones, with 79% occurring only once. The sequencing here drew on blood, taken before dendritic cell vaccination. The receptors come from a human donor with glioblastoma.

This chain connects TRBV9 to TRBJ2-3, with TRBD2 matching over 15 bases. Germline assignment: CDR1 SGDLS and CDR2 YYNGEE. This CDR3 spans 19 amino acids. V shed 3 bases and J 4 bases; nucleotides not matched to a gene: 12. The CDR3 is CASSASLRTSGRAADTQYF. The DNA of the CDR3 is TGTGCCAGCAGCGCTTCCCTCCGGACTAGCGGGAGGGCCGCAGATACGCAGTATTTT.

The chain carries TRBV18 and TRBJ1-2, with TRBD1 matching 7 bases. This CDR3 is 13 amino acids long. V was clipped by 4 bases and J by 3 bases; unmatched bases: 2. The germline V gene encodes CDR1 KGHSH and CDR2 LQKENI. The DNA for the CDR3 is TGTGCCAGCTCACGAGGACAGGACTATGGCTACACCTTC. This gives the protein CASSRGQDYGYTF.

This clone is medium-sized by share. This sequence joins TRBV11-2 and TRBJ1-1; D is ambiguous. The CDR3 has 13 amino acids. The germline V gene encodes CDR1 SGHAT and CDR2 FQNNGV. Trimming stripped 4 bases from V and 0 bases from J, with 6 bases between. CDR3 sequence: CASSWEVNTEAFF. The CDR3 nucleotides read TGTGCCAGCAGCTGGGAGGTGAACACTGAAGCTTTCTTT.

The V call is TRBV7-8, the J call TRBJ2-7; tentatively, D is TRBD2 (5 bases). Germline V gene sequence: CDR1 SGHVS, CDR2 FQNEAQ. This CDR3 has 15 residues. V was clipped by 5 bases and J by 7 bases, with 21 bases between them. CDR3 coding DNA: TGTGCCAGCAGCCCATACTTGGCGACTACGGGGGAGCAGTACTTC. This codes for CASSPYLATTGEQYF.

This clone was recorded a few times. The gene calls are TRBV11-2 and TRBJ2-2, with D maybe TRBD1 (6 bases). Germline CDR1 is SGHAT and CDR2 is FQNNGV. The CDR3 is 14 residues long. With 4 bases removed from V and 7 bases from J, the gap between germline ends came to 13 bases. This CDR3 reads CASSSEVRGGELFF. The DNA of the CDR3 is TGTGCCAGCAGCTCCGAGGTCAGGGGCGGGGAGCTGTTTTTT.

J is TRBJ2-3 and V is TRBV30; tentative D call: TRBD2 (6 bases). The germline gives CDR1 GTSNPN, CDR2 SVGIG (reference sequence). The CDR3 has 15 residues. Trimming pared 1 base from V and 2 bases from J, leaving 13 bases between. CDR3 nucleotide sequence: TGTGCCTGGAGTGGAATAGCGGCACTCACAGATACGCAGTATTTT. Residues: CAWSGIAALTDTQYF.

This sequence joins TRBV28 and TRBJ1-3; 9 nucleotides align to TRBD1. Per the germline V gene, CDR1 is MDHEN and CDR2 is SYDVKM. This CDR3 has 17 amino acids. The junction had 4 bases not matched to a gene; V was cut back by 1 base and J by 0 bases. In DNA, the CDR3 is TGTGCCAGCAGTTTATCCGGACAGGGGAGCTCTGGAAACACCATATATTTT. Encoded protein: CASSLSGQGSSGNTIYF.

The chain is built from TRBV2 and TRBJ1-1; D uncertain. CDR1 is SNHLY and CDR2 is FYNNEI in the germline V gene. Trimming left V 0 bases short and J 3 bases short, with 8 bases between. This CDR3 has 14 residues. Here the CDR3 DNA reads TGTGCCAGCAGTGAAGCTGCCACATACACTGAAGCTTTCTTT. Translation gives CASSEAATYTEAFF.

This clone has just one count. V gene TRBV4-1 combines with J gene TRBJ2-7; TRBD2 might be the D (6 bases). Germline V gene lookup returns CDR1 MGHRA and CDR2 YSYEKL. The CDR3 covers 15 residues. V was clipped by 0 bases and J by 2 bases, with 11 bases between them. The CDR3 DNA reads as TGCGCCAGCAGCCAAGATAATGCGGGGACCTACGAGCAGTACTTC. Amino acids: CASSQDNAGTYEQYF.

The V and J genes are TRBV2 and TRBJ2-2, with TRBD1 as a possible D gene (5 bases). Trimming cost V 2 bases and J 6 bases, with 10 bases left between them. The CDR3 sequence is 14 residues long. The germline CDR1 and CDR2 sequences are SNHLY and FYNNEI. CDR3 amino acids: CASSEQGLPGELFF. CDR3 nucleotide sequence: TGTGCCAGCAGTGAACAGGGATTACCCGGGGAGCTGTTTTTT.

The chain employs TRBV28 and TRBJ2-1, with 12 positions matching TRBD2. CDR1 and CDR2 (germline): MDHEN, SYDVKM. V shed 6 bases and J 9 bases; nucleotides not matched to a gene: 0. The CDR3 consists of 12 residues. CDR3 sequence: CASRGLAGEQFF. The CDR3 bases are TGTGCCAGCAGGGGACTAGCGGGTGAGCAGTTCTTC.

This clone was observed once. CDR3 DNA sequence: TGTGCCAGCAGCTTATTGGCGACAGGTCATAGCACAGATACGCAGTATTTT. Its protein is CASSLLATGHSTDTQYF. The chain has TRBV7-3 and TRBJ2-3; D might be TRBD1 (6 bases). This CDR3 has 17 amino acids. The V and J ends lost 2 bases and 0 bases respectively, with 15 bases between them. CDR1 SGHTA and CDR2 FQGTGA come from the germline V gene.

This chain connects TRBV6-5 to TRBJ1-1, with D possibly matching TRBD1 (6 bases). Deletions cut 5 bases from V and 3 bases from J, with 13 bases between. CDR3 length: 14 residues. Germline assignment: CDR1 MNHEY and CDR2 SVGAGI. The CDR3 DNA reads as TGTGCCAGCAGTGTCTTAGGGGGGGACACTGAAGCTTTCTTT. It encodes CASSVLGGDTEAFF.

V is TRBV5-1 and J is TRBJ2-6; a weak D match, TRBD1 (6 bases). The V gene's germline CDR1 is SGHRS and CDR2 YFSETQ. The CDR3 is 17 residues long. Trimming left V 0 bases short and J 0 bases short, with 10 bases between. The CDR3 region is CASSLDGGGSGANVLTF. The CDR3 DNA is TGCGCCAGCAGCTTGGATGGGGGCGGCTCTGGGGCCAACGTCCTGACTTTC.

This clone came up a few times. This rearrangement joins TRBV5-1 to TRBJ1-1; D is uncertain. V dropped 4 bases and J dropped 0 bases, with 13 bases sitting between them. Per the germline V gene, CDR1 is SGHRS and CDR2 is YFSETQ. This CDR3 comprises 15 residues. CDR3 amino acids: CASSPSSRMNTEAFF. The CDR3 region has the DNA TGCGCCAGCAGCCCTAGCTCACGGATGAACACTGAAGCTTTCTTT.

The gene calls are TRBV28 and TRBJ1-1; D remains ambiguous. Germline V CDR1 and CDR2: MDHEN, SYDVKM. The V and J ends lost 6 bases and 7 bases respectively, with 15 bases between them. This CDR3 contains 13 residues. Written as DNA, the CDR3 is TGTGCCAGCAGATCCCTTAATCCAGTTGAAGCTTTCTTT. Translated, it gives CASRSLNPVEAFF.

There are a few counts of this clone. This chain links TRBV6-1 with TRBJ1-1; D ambiguous. Germline-derived CDR1 and CDR2 are MNHNS and SASEGT. The CDR3 runs to 16 residues. V lost 4 bases and J 4 bases, leaving 19 bases between the germline ends. The CDR3 nucleotides are TGTGCCAGCAGTGGAGGGTGGACTGGGGAGGGCACTGAAGCTTTCTTT. Translation gives CASSGGWTGEGTEAFF.

The J gene is TRBJ1-5, the V gene TRBV30; TRBD1 aligns across 8 bases. Germline V CDR1 and CDR2: GTSNPN, SVGIG (reference sequence). The CDR3 has 14 residues. The J segment lost 5 bases and the V segment lost 2 bases, leaving 5 bases of the junction unmatched. The CDR3 region is CAWSPTGGDQPQHF. Written as DNA, the CDR3 is TGTGCCTGGAGTCCCACAGGGGGAGATCAGCCCCAGCATTTT.

This clone was recorded a few times. This chain connects TRBV4-2 to TRBJ1-1; TRBD1 agrees at 10 bases. V lost 5 bases to trimming and J lost 0 bases; unmatched junction nucleotides: 9. In germline, CDR1 is LGHNA, CDR2 YNFKEQ. This CDR3 contains 17 residues. The CDR3 DNA is TGTGCCAGCAGCTATGACAGGGGGCCTGATATGAACACTGAAGCTTTCTTT. It is translated as CASSYDRGPDMNTEAFF.

This clone was counted a few times. CDR3 sequence (DNA): TGTGCCAGTAGTCGGACAACCTATAGCAATCAGCCCCAGCATTTT. Translation gives CASSRTTYSNQPQHF. V and J are TRBV19 and TRBJ1-5; D might be TRBD1 (5 bases). Between the trimmed V and J ends, which lost 5 bases and 0 bases, there was a span of 11 bases. The CDR3 contains 15 residues. Germline V gene sequence: CDR1 LNHDA, CDR2 SQIVND (reference sequence).

This clone appeared once. This rearrangement joins TRBV5-1 to TRBJ1-3; perhaps TRBD1 as D (6 bases). Germline V gives CDR1 SGHRS, CDR2 YFSETQ. The CDR3 has 17 amino acids. V was cut by 0 bases and J by 2 bases, with 15 bases left in between. The CDR3 DNA reads as TGCGCCAGCAGCTTGGAATTGCTGGGGGCGACTGGAAACACCATATATTTT. Amino acids: CASSLELLGATGNTIYF.